This T cell receptor beta chain was sequenced in a study of blood T cell repertoires in COVID-19. Study at large: The samples span acute and convalescent COVID-19 from the United States, Italy and Spain. In each case, the material was cDNA or gDNA derived from T cells, B-cell-depleted T cells, or PBMCs.

Germline V gene sequence: CDR1 SGDLS, CDR2 YYNGEE. V lost 0 bases to trimming and J lost 2 bases, with 11 bases between them. This CDR3 comprises 15 residues. Original methodology: Amplification of reference gene primers was used by the study to estimate nucleated cell counts. Profiled with immunoSEQ multiplex PCR; TCRdb holds only in-frame clones, not every one. V and J calls and clone size are those listed in that table; D and trimming were worked out from the DNA. The data contain 110,000 to 150,000 clones, approximately 80% of them singletons. The TCR comes from a human donor in a cohort sampled during active COVID-19. Sequenced material: peripheral blood. V gene TRBV9 combines with J gene TRBJ1-1; D remains unclear. In DNA form, the CDR3 reads TGTGCCAGCAGCGTAGATTTCCAGCGTAACACTGAAGCTTTCTTT. Amino acid sequence: CASSVDFQRNTEAFF.